The rows below give T cell receptor beta chains drawn from one sample of a study of blood T cell repertoires in COVID-19. Only in-frame clones appear in the TCRdb table, and some are missing; sequencing was by immunoSEQ multiplex PCR. The sample lists 45,000 or so clones; around 87% were seen once. The sample was peripheral blood. These receptors all stem from an elderly woman in a cohort sampled during active or convalescent COVID-19. Both conserved end residues are part of each CDR3. Fields, in order: CDR3 DNA, CDR3 protein, J gene, clone size, D gene, V gene. The D gene is left open where the match is weak. Clone size, where shown, is once, few, many, or a class for clones that have expanded.

cdr3_nt: TGTGCCAGTAGTATCAGGGTCCCCGGGGAGCTGTTTTTT; cdr3_aa: CASSIRVPGELFF; j_call: TRBJ2-2; clone_size: NA; d_call: NA; v_call: TRBV19
cdr3_nt: TGTGCCAGCTGGCAGGCTGAGGAGCAGTTCTTC; cdr3_aa: CASWQAEEQFF; j_call: TRBJ2-1; clone_size: once; d_call: NA; v_call: TRBV6-5
cdr3_nt: TGTGCCAGCAGCAAAGACAAGGAGCAGTTCTTC; cdr3_aa: CASSKDKEQFF; j_call: TRBJ2-1; clone_size: NA; d_call: NA; v_call: TRBV5-6
cdr3_nt: TGTGCCAGCAGTTACTCCGTATCCTATGTTGGCTACACCTTC; cdr3_aa: CASSYSVSYVGYTF; j_call: TRBJ1-2; clone_size: NA; d_call: NA; v_call: TRBV6-6
cdr3_nt: TGTGCCAGCAGTGTCGCGCTGCCCCCCCTCCGACAGGCCACTAATGAAAAACTGTTTTTT; cdr3_aa: CASSVALPPLRQATNEKLFF; j_call: TRBJ1-4; clone_size: once; d_call: NA; v_call: TRBV6-1
cdr3_nt: TGTGCCAGCAGCTTGGTTGGACAGGGGGACGGCTACACCTTC; cdr3_aa: CASSLVGQGDGYTF; j_call: TRBJ1-2; clone_size: NA; d_call: TRBD1; v_call: TRBV5-4
cdr3_nt: TGCGCCAGCAGCTTACCCCTAGCGGGGACCTACAATGAGCAGTTCTTC; cdr3_aa: CASSLPLAGTYNEQFF; j_call: TRBJ2-1; clone_size: once; d_call: TRBD2; v_call: TRBV5-1
cdr3_nt: TGTGCCAGCAGCCAAGTCCAGGGGGCCCGGCTAGCTTTCTTT; cdr3_aa: CASSQVQGARLAFF; j_call: TRBJ1-1; clone_size: NA; d_call: TRBD1; v_call: TRBV3-1/TRBV3-2
cdr3_nt: TGCGCCAGCAGCCAAGACAGGGGCGACTATGGCTACACCTTC; cdr3_aa: CASSQDRGDYGYTF; j_call: TRBJ1-2; clone_size: NA; d_call: TRBD1; v_call: TRBV5-1
cdr3_nt: TGTGCTGGGGCGGGGGGGACAGATACGCAGTATTTT; cdr3_aa: CAGAGGTDTQYF; j_call: TRBJ2-3; clone_size: NA; d_call: TRBD2; v_call: TRBV12-5
cdr3_nt: TGTGCCAGCAGTCCGACAGGGTACCTCTATGGCTACACCTTC; cdr3_aa: CASSPTGYLYGYTF; j_call: TRBJ1-2; clone_size: NA; d_call: TRBD1; v_call: TRBV27
cdr3_nt: TGCGCCAGCAGCTTGGACCCGACAGGGGCCTACAATGAGCAGTTCTTC; cdr3_aa: CASSLDPTGAYNEQFF; j_call: TRBJ2-1; clone_size: NA; d_call: TRBD1; v_call: TRBV5-1
cdr3_nt: TGTGCCAGCAGCTTACAGGGGGCGCCGGGTGCTTTCTTT; cdr3_aa: CASSLQGAPGAFF; j_call: TRBJ1-1; clone_size: NA; d_call: TRBD1; v_call: TRBV12-3/TRBV12-4
cdr3_nt: TGTGCCAGCAGCCATATGGACAGGGGGACTTCACCCCTCCACTTT; cdr3_aa: CASSHMDRGTSPLHF; j_call: TRBJ1-6; clone_size: NA; d_call: TRBD1; v_call: TRBV3-1/TRBV3-2
cdr3_nt: TGTGCCACCTCCGGGACAGGGGGTTCCGGGGCCAACGTCCTGACTTTC; cdr3_aa: CATSGTGGSGANVLTF; j_call: TRBJ2-6; clone_size: once; d_call: TRBD1; v_call: TRBV2
cdr3_nt: TGTGCCAGCAGCCGTGACAGACCAAATGGCTACACCTTC; cdr3_aa: CASSRDRPNGYTF; j_call: TRBJ1-2; clone_size: NA; d_call: NA; v_call: TRBV12-3/TRBV12-4
cdr3_nt: TGTGCCACATGGGGGGGAACCGACTATGGCTACACCTTC; cdr3_aa: CATWGGTDYGYTF; j_call: TRBJ1-2; clone_size: NA; d_call: NA; v_call: TRBV10-3
cdr3_nt: TGTGCCAGCAGCAAAGGACAGGGTGGTGAGACCCAGTACTTC; cdr3_aa: CASSKGQGGETQYF; j_call: TRBJ2-5; clone_size: NA; d_call: TRBD1; v_call: TRBV7-7
cdr3_nt: TGTGCCAGCAGCCTTATGAACACTGAAGCTTTCTTT; cdr3_aa: CASSLMNTEAFF; j_call: TRBJ1-1; clone_size: NA; d_call: NA; v_call: TRBV3-1/TRBV3-2
cdr3_nt: TGTGCCAGCAGCTTAGGGACAGGGGGCGACTATGGCTACACCTTC; cdr3_aa: CASSLGTGGDYGYTF; j_call: TRBJ1-2; clone_size: NA; d_call: TRBD1; v_call: TRBV11-3
cdr3_nt: TGTGCCAGCAGTCCGCCGGGACTAGCGGCCAATGAGCAGTTCTTC; cdr3_aa: CASSPPGLAANEQFF; j_call: TRBJ2-1; clone_size: NA; d_call: TRBD2; v_call: TRBV28
cdr3_nt: TGTGCCAGCAGCTCAAGTCAGTACATCGCAGATACGCAGTATTTT; cdr3_aa: CASSSSQYIADTQYF; j_call: TRBJ2-3; clone_size: NA; d_call: NA; v_call: TRBV7-2
cdr3_nt: TGTGCCACCAGAACTAGGGCGGTAGAGACCCAGTACTTC; cdr3_aa: CATRTRAVETQYF; j_call: TRBJ2-5; clone_size: NA; d_call: NA; v_call: TRBV24-1
cdr3_nt: TGTGCCAGCAGCGCAGGACTAGCGGGAGCCTACGAGCAGTACTTC; cdr3_aa: CASSAGLAGAYEQYF; j_call: TRBJ2-7; clone_size: NA; d_call: TRBD2; v_call: TRBV5-6
cdr3_nt: TGTGCCAGCTCACCGACAGGAGCGACTTACTATGGCTACACCTTC; cdr3_aa: CASSPTGATYYGYTF; j_call: TRBJ1-2; clone_size: NA; d_call: NA; v_call: TRBV18
cdr3_nt: TGTGCCAGCAGCTTACGAGCGGATAGCACAGATACGCAGTATTTT; cdr3_aa: CASSLRADSTDTQYF; j_call: TRBJ2-3; clone_size: NA; d_call: NA; v_call: TRBV11-3
cdr3_nt: TGTGCCAGCAGGAGACAGGGTTTCTACGAGCAGTACTTC; cdr3_aa: CASRRQGFYEQYF; j_call: TRBJ2-7; clone_size: NA; d_call: TRBD1; v_call: TRBV6-5
cdr3_nt: TGTGCCAGCAGCGTAAGGAGGGGGGGACTAGGAAATGAGCAGTTCTTC; cdr3_aa: CASSVRRGGLGNEQFF; j_call: TRBJ2-1; clone_size: NA; d_call: TRBD2; v_call: TRBV9
cdr3_nt: TGTGCCAGTAGTATACGACAGGGTGGGTACACTGAAGCTTTCTTT; cdr3_aa: CASSIRQGGYTEAFF; j_call: TRBJ1-1; clone_size: NA; d_call: TRBD1; v_call: TRBV19
cdr3_nt: TGTGCCAGCAGTTTACAGGGGCTAGAGACCCAGTACTTC; cdr3_aa: CASSLQGLETQYF; j_call: TRBJ2-5; clone_size: NA; d_call: NA; v_call: TRBV27
cdr3_nt: TGCGCCAGCAGCCCCCTTGCTCTGGGCAGAGATCAGCCCCAGCATTTT; cdr3_aa: CASSPLALGRDQPQHF; j_call: TRBJ1-5; clone_size: NA; d_call: NA; v_call: TRBV4-1
cdr3_nt: TGTGCCAGCAGTCCCACAGCGGGCTCCGGTGAAGCTTTCTTT; cdr3_aa: CASSPTAGSGEAFF; j_call: TRBJ1-1; clone_size: NA; d_call: NA; v_call: TRBV6-5
cdr3_nt: TGTGCCAGCAGGGCAATTAGGGGTGAGCAGTTCTTC; cdr3_aa: CASRAIRGEQFF; j_call: TRBJ2-1; clone_size: NA; d_call: NA; v_call: TRBV3-1/TRBV3-2
cdr3_nt: TGCGCCAGCAGCCAAGTTGGGGGCGGGAGGGCCCTTCCGCATGAGCAGTTCTTC; cdr3_aa: CASSQVGGGRALPHEQFF; j_call: TRBJ2-1; clone_size: few; d_call: TRBD2; v_call: TRBV4-3
cdr3_nt: TGTGCCAGTAGTTCGGACAGGGCTTTTTCAGATGGCTACACCTTC; cdr3_aa: CASSSDRAFSDGYTF; j_call: TRBJ1-2; clone_size: NA; d_call: TRBD1; v_call: TRBV19
cdr3_nt: TGCGCCAGCAGCAGCGTCGACAGGGCAGATACGCAGTATTTT; cdr3_aa: CASSSVDRADTQYF; j_call: TRBJ2-3; clone_size: NA; d_call: TRBD1; v_call: TRBV5-1
cdr3_nt: TGTGCCAGCAGCCAAGATTCAAACACCGGGGAGCTGTTTTTT; cdr3_aa: CASSQDSNTGELFF; j_call: TRBJ2-2; clone_size: NA; d_call: NA; v_call: TRBV4-2
cdr3_nt: TGTGCCAGCAGCCCCAGGATTCTCTACGAGCAGTACTTC; cdr3_aa: CASSPRILYEQYF; j_call: TRBJ2-7; clone_size: NA; d_call: NA; v_call: TRBV12-3/TRBV12-4
cdr3_nt: TGTGCCAGCAGTTTAAGCGGGGCTTACGAGCAGTACTTC; cdr3_aa: CASSLSGAYEQYF; j_call: TRBJ2-7; clone_size: NA; d_call: TRBD2; v_call: TRBV27
cdr3_nt: TGTGCCAGCAGCTTGACAGGGGTGTGGGACAAAAACATTCAGTACTTC; cdr3_aa: CASSLTGVWDKNIQYF; j_call: TRBJ2-4; clone_size: NA; d_call: TRBD1; v_call: TRBV7-9
cdr3_nt: TGTGCCAGCAGCTTGGCTCAGGGTTCGGGCGGGGAGCTGTTTTTT; cdr3_aa: CASSLAQGSGGELFF; j_call: TRBJ2-2; clone_size: NA; d_call: NA; v_call: TRBV5-4
cdr3_nt: TGTGCCAGCAGTTTACACGCGAATTCACCCCTCCACTTT; cdr3_aa: CASSLHANSPLHF; j_call: TRBJ1-6; clone_size: NA; d_call: NA; v_call: TRBV27
cdr3_nt: TGTGCTAGTGGTTCTCATAGGACAGGGATTCCTTCAAGGGTAGGCACAGATACGCAGTATTTT; cdr3_aa: CASGSHRTGIPSRVGTDTQYF; j_call: TRBJ2-3; clone_size: NA; d_call: TRBD1; v_call: TRBV12-5
cdr3_nt: TGTGCCAGCAGCAAGGGGCAGACTAGCGGGAGGAACGAGCAGTACTTC; cdr3_aa: CASSKGQTSGRNEQYF; j_call: TRBJ2-7; clone_size: NA; d_call: NA; v_call: TRBV21-1
cdr3_nt: TGTGCCATCAACGAACAGACAGGGAGGCGTACGGACGCCTACTCTGGGGCCAACGTCCTGACTTTC; cdr3_aa: CAINEQTGRRTDAYSGANVLTF; j_call: TRBJ2-6; clone_size: NA; d_call: NA; v_call: TRBV10-3
cdr3_nt: TGTGCCAGCAGTTACTCGAAAACAGGGGGCCTTAATGAAGCTTTCTTT; cdr3_aa: CASSYSKTGGLNEAFF; j_call: TRBJ1-1; clone_size: NA; d_call: TRBD1; v_call: TRBV6-5
cdr3_nt: TGCGCCAGCAGCGCCCAGTCCGAGCAGTACTTC; cdr3_aa: CASSAQSEQYF; j_call: TRBJ2-7; clone_size: few; d_call: NA; v_call: TRBV5-1
cdr3_nt: TGTGCCAGCAGCTTAGGGACAGGCTCAGGAAACACCATATATTTT; cdr3_aa: CASSLGTGSGNTIYF; j_call: TRBJ1-3; clone_size: NA; d_call: TRBD1; v_call: TRBV11-2
cdr3_nt: TGTGCCAGCAGCTTACTTTATGAGCAGTTCTTC; cdr3_aa: CASSLLYEQFF; j_call: TRBJ2-1; clone_size: few; d_call: NA; v_call: TRBV7-9
cdr3_nt: TGTGCCAGCAGTTTATCGAAGGGACTTTATGGCTACACCTTC; cdr3_aa: CASSLSKGLYGYTF; j_call: TRBJ1-2; clone_size: NA; d_call: NA; v_call: TRBV27
cdr3_nt: TGTGCCAGCAGCTTCGAATCGGGACTAGCGGGTAATGAGCAGTTCTTC; cdr3_aa: CASSFESGLAGNEQFF; j_call: TRBJ2-1; clone_size: NA; d_call: TRBD2; v_call: TRBV11-3
cdr3_nt: TGTGCCATCAGTATAGGACAGGGAGAAGTTAATGGCTACACCTTC; cdr3_aa: CAISIGQGEVNGYTF; j_call: TRBJ1-2; clone_size: NA; d_call: TRBD1; v_call: TRBV10-3
cdr3_nt: TGTGCCAGCAGCCTTAACTATAATTCACCCCTCCACTTT; cdr3_aa: CASSLNYNSPLHF; j_call: TRBJ1-6; clone_size: NA; d_call: NA; v_call: TRBV12-3/TRBV12-4
cdr3_nt: TGTGCCAGCACCTTTGGCAACCGGGGGAGCTATGGCTACACCTTC; cdr3_aa: CASTFGNRGSYGYTF; j_call: TRBJ1-2; clone_size: NA; d_call: NA; v_call: TRBV7-9
cdr3_nt: TGTGCCAGCAGCATTACAGGGTCCGGTGGAGCTTTCTTT; cdr3_aa: CASSITGSGGAFF; j_call: TRBJ1-1; clone_size: NA; d_call: NA; v_call: TRBV5-6
cdr3_nt: TGTGCCAGCAGCTTGGTTCCGGAGGACAGTGTCTCCTACGAGCAGTACTTC; cdr3_aa: CASSLVPEDSVSYEQYF; j_call: TRBJ2-7; clone_size: NA; d_call: NA; v_call: TRBV11-3
cdr3_nt: TGCAGCGTTGAGACCCCAGTTAGCGGGAGGGGTGAGACCCAGTACTTC; cdr3_aa: CSVETPVSGRGETQYF; j_call: TRBJ2-5; clone_size: NA; d_call: TRBD2; v_call: TRBV29-1
cdr3_nt: TGCGCCAGCAGTGATCGGAAGGGGACCCTCCACTTT; cdr3_aa: CASSDRKGTLHF; j_call: TRBJ1-6; clone_size: NA; d_call: NA; v_call: TRBV10-1
cdr3_nt: TGTGCCAGCAGCGTAGCTACCTCCGCCCCGCTGTTCTTC; cdr3_aa: CASSVATSAPLFF; j_call: TRBJ2-1; clone_size: once; d_call: NA; v_call: TRBV9
cdr3_nt: TGTGCCAGCAGTTACTCGACGACAGGGAGGCATTCACCCCTCCACTTT; cdr3_aa: CASSYSTTGRHSPLHF; j_call: TRBJ1-6; clone_size: NA; d_call: TRBD1; v_call: TRBV6-2/TRBV6-3